This T cell receptor (beta chain) derives from a study of blood T cell repertoires in COVID-19. Overall study context: Samples taken during acute and convalescent COVID-19 were collected in the United States, Italy and Spain.

Only in-frame clones appear in the TCRdb table, and some are missing; sequencing was by immunoSEQ multiplex PCR. Of 400,000 to 450,000 clones detected, about 90% appear once; the ten largest clones hold 0.6% to 0.7%. Participants' reported clinical history set cohort assignment. The V segment lost 6 bases and the J segment 3 bases; nucleotides outside the gene matches: 6. The CDR3 is 15 amino acids. Germline lookup yields CDR1 MNHEY and CDR2 SMNVEV (reference sequence). The material sequenced was PBMCs or T cells enriched from blood (not recorded which). This clonotype originated in a man aged 18 to 30 who had recovered from COVID-19. This rearrangement joins TRBV27 to TRBJ2-7; 12 nucleotides match TRBD1. The CDR3 region is CASRQGTGGNYEQYF. The CDR3 DNA reads as TGTGCCAGCAGACAAGGGACAGGGGGCAACTACGAGCAGTACTTC.